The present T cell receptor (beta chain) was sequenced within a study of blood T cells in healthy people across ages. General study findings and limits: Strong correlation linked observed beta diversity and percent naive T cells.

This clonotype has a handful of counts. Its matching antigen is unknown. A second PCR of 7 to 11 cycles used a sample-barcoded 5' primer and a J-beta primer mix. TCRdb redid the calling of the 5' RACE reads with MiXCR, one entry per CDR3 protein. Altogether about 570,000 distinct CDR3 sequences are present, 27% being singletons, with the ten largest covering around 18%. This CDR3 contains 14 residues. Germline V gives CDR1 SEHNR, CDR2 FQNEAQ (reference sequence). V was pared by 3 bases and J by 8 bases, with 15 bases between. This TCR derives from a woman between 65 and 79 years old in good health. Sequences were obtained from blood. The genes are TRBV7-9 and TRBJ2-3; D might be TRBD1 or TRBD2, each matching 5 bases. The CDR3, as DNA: TGTGCCAGCAGCTTCGATTGGGGGTTCGTTACGCAGTATTTT. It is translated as CASSFDWGFVTQYF.